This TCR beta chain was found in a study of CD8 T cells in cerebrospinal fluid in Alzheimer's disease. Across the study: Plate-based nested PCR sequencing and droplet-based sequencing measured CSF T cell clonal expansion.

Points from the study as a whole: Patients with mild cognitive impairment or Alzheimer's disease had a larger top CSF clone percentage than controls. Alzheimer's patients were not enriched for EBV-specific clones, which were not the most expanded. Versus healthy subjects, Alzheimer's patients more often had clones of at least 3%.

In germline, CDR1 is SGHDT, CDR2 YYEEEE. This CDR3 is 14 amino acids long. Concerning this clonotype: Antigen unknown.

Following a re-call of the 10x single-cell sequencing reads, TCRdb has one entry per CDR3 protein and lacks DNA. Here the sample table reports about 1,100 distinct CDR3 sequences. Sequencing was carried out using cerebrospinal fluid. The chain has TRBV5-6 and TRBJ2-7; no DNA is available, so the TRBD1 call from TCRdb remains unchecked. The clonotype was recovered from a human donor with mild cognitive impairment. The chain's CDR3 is CASSAAGTVYEQYF.